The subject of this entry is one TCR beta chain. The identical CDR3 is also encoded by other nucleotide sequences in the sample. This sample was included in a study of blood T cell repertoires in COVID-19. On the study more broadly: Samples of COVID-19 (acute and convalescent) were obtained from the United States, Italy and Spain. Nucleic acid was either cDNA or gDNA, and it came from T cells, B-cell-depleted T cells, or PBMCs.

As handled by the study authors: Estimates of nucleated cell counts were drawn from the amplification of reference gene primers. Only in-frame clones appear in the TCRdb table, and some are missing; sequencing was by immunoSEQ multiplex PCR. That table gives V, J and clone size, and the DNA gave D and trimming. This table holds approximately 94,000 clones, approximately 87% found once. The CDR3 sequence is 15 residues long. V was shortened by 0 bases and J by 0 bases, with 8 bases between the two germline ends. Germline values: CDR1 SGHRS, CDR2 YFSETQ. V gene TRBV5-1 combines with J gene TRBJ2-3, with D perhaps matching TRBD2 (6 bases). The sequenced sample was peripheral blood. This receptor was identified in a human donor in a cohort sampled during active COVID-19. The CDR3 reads CASSLGRGSTDTQYF. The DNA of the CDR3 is TGCGCCAGCAGCTTGGGCCGGGGGAGCACAGATACGCAGTATTTT. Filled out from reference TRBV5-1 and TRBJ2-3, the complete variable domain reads KAGVTQTPRYLIKTRGQQVTLSCSPISGHRSVSWYQQTPGQGLQFLFEYFSETQRNKGNFPGRFSGRQFSNSRSEMNVSTLELGDSALYLCASSLGRGSTDTQYFGPGTRLTVL.